These 13 T cell receptor beta chains were all obtained from the same sample, sequenced in a study of blood T cell repertoires in COVID-19. The table came from immunoSEQ multiplex PCR; TCRdb's copy has only in-frame clones and leaves some out. The table shows 250,000 or so clones, with approximately 86% occurring only once. The sample taken for sequencing was peripheral blood. The receptors were sampled from a man aged 25-40 years with active or convalescent COVID-19.

The chain joins TRBV9 to TRBJ2-2; D may be TRBD1 (7 bases). CDR1 is SGDLS, CDR2 YYNGEE, per germline. V was trimmed by 3 bases and J by 4 bases, leaving 13 bases between them. The CDR3 has 15 amino acids. DNA for the CDR3: TGTGCCAGCAGCGGGATCCAGGGGGGCACCGGGGAGCTGTTTTTT. This sequence encodes CASSGIQGGTGELFF.

The V call is TRBV7-3, the J call TRBJ2-3, with 11 bases identical to TRBD2. V lost 0 bases and J lost 1; bases outside the gene matches: 6. CDR1 SGHTA and CDR2 FQGTGA come from the germline V gene. This CDR3 is built from 18 residues. The DNA of the CDR3 is TGTGCCAGCAGCTTAACAGCTAGCGGGGGGCGTGGCACAGATACGCAGTATTTT. The encoded protein is CASSLTASGGRGTDTQYF.

The rearrangement links TRBV10-2 to TRBJ2-3, with 7 positions matching TRBD2. Looked up from germline, CDR1 is WSHSY and CDR2 is SAAADI. This CDR3 has 15 residues. Unmatched junction bases numbered 10, after V lost 5 bases and J lost 5 bases. The CDR3 DNA follows: TGCGCCAGCAGTAACCGGGACTCGGGGGGAGATACGCAGTATTTT. Translating it yields CASSNRDSGGDTQYF.

The genes are TRBV6-4 and TRBJ1-3; D perhaps matches TRBD1 (6 bases). V was clipped by 6 bases and J by 0 bases, with 9 bases between them. Germline V gene lookup returns CDR1 MRHNA and CDR2 SNTAGT. This CDR3 has 14 residues. CDR3 sequence reads: CASSADSSGNTIYF. The CDR3 DNA reads TGTGCCAGCAGCGCGGACAGCTCTGGAAACACCATATATTTT.

The chain employs TRBV19 and TRBJ2-5; 10 positions agree with TRBD1. There are 16 residues in the CDR3. The junction had 7 bases not matched to a gene; V was cut back by 5 bases and J by 1 base. The V gene's germline CDR1 is LNHDA and CDR2 SQIVND (reference sequence). In DNA form, the CDR3 reads TGTGCCAGTAGTGCCCGTGACAGGGGGCTCCAAGAGACCCAGTACTTC. Translation: CASSARDRGLQETQYF.

This sequence joins TRBV7-3 and TRBJ2-3; possible D gene TRBD2, 6 bases. From germline, CDR1 is SGHTA and CDR2 FQGTGA. There are 14 residues in the CDR3. The V gene lost 4 bases and the J gene lost 0 bases, with 8 bases spanning the gap. CDR3 in amino acids: CASSSGDSTDTQYF. The CDR3 bases are TGTGCCAGCAGCTCGGGGGACAGCACAGATACGCAGTATTTT.

The chain links TRBV6-2 or TRBV6-3 to TRBJ2-1; D not certain. V gave up 5 bases and J gave up 12 bases, with 20 bases separating them. The germline V gene has CDR1 MNHEY and CDR2 SVGEGT. This CDR3 contains 14 residues. The CDR3 coding sequence is TGTGCCAGCAGTCCAGTGGAGACTGCGTCCCCGCAGTTCTTC. Its translation: CASSPVETASPQFF.

V and J are TRBV10-3 and TRBJ2-1, with 11 positions matching TRBD2. V shed 11 bases, J shed 3 bases, and the junction held 6 bases outside the gene matches. This CDR3 has 14 residues. CDR1 and CDR2 from the germline V gene are ENHRY and SYGVKD. The chain's CDR3 is CASRGLADYNEQFF. CDR3 DNA sequence: TGTGCCTCCAGGGGACTAGCGGACTACAATGAGCAGTTCTTC.

This chain links TRBV6-5 with TRBJ1-5, with a possible D match to TRBD1 (5 bases). Between the trimmed V and J ends, which lost 6 bases and 2 bases, there was a span of 11 bases. Per the germline V gene, CDR1 is MNHEY and CDR2 is SVGAGI. The CDR3 contains 14 residues. The CDR3: CASSRGGGNQPQHF. In DNA form, the CDR3 reads TGTGCCAGCAGCCGGGGGGGAGGCAATCAGCCCCAGCATTTT.

The V call is TRBV24-1, the J call TRBJ2-1, with 9 bases that match TRBD2. The CDR3 runs to 17 residues. Germline CDR1 reads KGHDR; CDR2 reads SFDVKD. J was trimmed by 5 bases and V by 5 bases; bases with no gene match: 12. The CDR3 DNA reads as TGTGCCACCAGTGTTTCTGGCTCCGCGGGGGGGCACAATGAGCAGTTCTTC. It is translated as CATSVSGSAGGHNEQFF.

The chain carries TRBV5-8 and TRBJ2-1; possible D gene TRBD1, 7 bases. Trimming cost V 4 bases and J 0 bases, with 11 bases left between them. CDR1 and CDR2 from the germline V gene are SGHTS and YDEGEE. This CDR3 has 15 residues. CDR3 DNA: TGTGCCAGCAGCGCGGGACAGAGCTCCTACAATGAGCAGTTCTTC. Protein product: CASSAGQSSYNEQFF.

This clone was found once. The chain uses TRBV7-3 and TRBJ1-2, with TRBD1 matching 7 bases. Trimming took 5 bases from V and 7 from J; bases not matched to a gene: 7. Germline V gene lookup returns CDR1 SGHTA and CDR2 FQGTGA. The CDR3 has 13 residues. This chain's CDR3 is CASSPDRASGYTF. CDR3 bases: TGTGCCAGCAGCCCCGACAGGGCGAGTGGCTACACCTTC.

The V and J genes are TRBV30 and TRBJ1-3; D unresolved. Germline V gives CDR1 GTSNPN, CDR2 SVGIG (reference sequence). Deletions cut 6 bases from V and 0 bases from J, with 18 bases between. The CDR3 has 16 residues. The CDR3 reads CACDTLGVNSGNTIYF. The CDR3, as DNA: TGTGCCTGCGACACGTTGGGCGTAAACTCTGGAAACACCATATATTTT.